These T cell receptor beta chains were read from a single sample in a study of blood T cell repertoires in COVID-19. Profiled with immunoSEQ multiplex PCR; TCRdb holds only in-frame clones, not every one. The profile shows under 550,000 clones, around 90% of them singletons. The sample comprised peripheral blood. The receptor source for this set is a young man with COVID-19, enrolled during active disease. Both conserved end residues are part of each CDR3. Each record gives: D gene, J gene, clone size, V gene, CDR3 protein, CDR3 DNA. A D gene is named only where the DNA matches it firmly. Clone size is not always given. Where it is, it says once, few, many or a class for expanded clones.

. | TRBJ1-1 | . | TRBV2 | CASNSLGGNTEAFF | TGTGCCAGCAATTCCCTAGGGGGGAACACTGAAGCTTTCTTT
TRBD2 | TRBJ2-2 | . | TRBV5-6 | CASSLLGASGNTGELFF | TGTGCCAGCAGCTTGCTAGGGGCTAGCGGGAACACCGGGGAGCTGTTTTTT
. | TRBJ2-3 | . | TRBV24-1 | CATSSTTRRADTQYF | TGTGCCACCAGTTCGACTACCCGGAGGGCAGATACGCAGTATTTT
. | TRBJ2-1 | . | TRBV3-1/TRBV3-2 | CASSQQTGEQFF | TGTGCCAGCAGCCAACAAACAGGAGAGCAGTTCTTC
TRBD2 | TRBJ2-1 | . | TRBV6-4 | CASSDLAGVLVNEQFF | TGTGCCAGCAGTGATTTAGCGGGGGTATTAGTGAATGAGCAGTTCTTC
. | TRBJ2-1 | . | TRBV12-3/TRBV12-4 | CASSELNEQFF | TGTGCCAGCAGCGAACTCAATGAGCAGTTCTTC
. | TRBJ1-1 | . | TRBV3-1/TRBV3-2 | CASSLGGGVTEAFF | TGTGCCAGCAGCCTAGGCGGGGGGGTAACTGAAGCTTTCTTT
. | TRBJ1-3 | . | TRBV20-1 | CSGTGNTIYF | TGCAGTGGTACTGGAAACACCATATATTTT
. | TRBJ2-2 | few | TRBV2 | CASRRSSGNLIPGELFF | TGTGCCAGCAGAAGGAGCTCGGGGAATTTAATTCCCGGGGAGCTGTTTTTT
. | TRBJ1-1 | . | TRBV2 | CASKRNTEAFF | TGTGCCAGCAAGAGGAACACTGAAGCTTTCTTT
. | TRBJ1-4 | . | TRBV14 | CASTPRRGQRKLFF | TGTGCCAGCACCCCCAGACGCGGACAGAGAAAACTGTTTTTT
TRBD1 | TRBJ2-7 | . | TRBV10-2 | CASSLGQPYEQYF | TGCGCCAGCAGTTTGGGACAGCCCTACGAGCAGTACTTC
TRBD1 | TRBJ1-1 | . | TRBV7-8 | CASSLGEGGRHTEAFF | TGTGCCAGCAGCTTAGGGGAAGGGGGCAGGCACACTGAAGCTTTCTTT
. | TRBJ2-1 | . | TRBV30 | CAWSMGLASYEQFF | TGTGCCTGGAGTATGGGTCTAGCATCCTATGAGCAGTTCTTC
TRBD2 | TRBJ2-7 | . | TRBV6-1 | CASSESISGGSYEQYF | TGTGCCAGCAGTGAATCGATCAGCGGGGGGTCCTACGAGCAGTACTTC
. | TRBJ1-2 | once | TRBV11-2 | CASSQGQGYTF | TGTGCCAGCAGCCAAGGACAGGGCTACACCTTC
TRBD2 | TRBJ2-4 | . | TRBV24-1 | CATSDGEGLDIQYF | TGTGCCACCAGTGATGGGGAGGGCCTAGACATTCAGTACTTC
TRBD2 | TRBJ2-2 | once | TRBV7-6 | CASSLFTSGGTGELFF | TGTGCCAGCAGCTTATTTACTAGCGGGGGGACCGGGGAGCTGTTTTTT
TRBD1 | TRBJ2-7 | . | TRBV5-5 | CASSKGQGAYEQYF | TGTGCCAGCAGCAAGGGACAGGGGGCCTACGAGCAGTACTTC
. | TRBJ1-2 | . | TRBV7-2 | CASSFYRDYGYTF | TGTGCCAGCAGCTTCTACAGGGACTATGGCTACACCTTC
TRBD2 | TRBJ2-3 | . | TRBV30 | CAWSGLAGERASTDTQYF | TGTGCCTGGAGTGGACTAGCGGGAGAGAGGGCTAGCACAGATACGCAGTATTTT
TRBD2 | TRBJ2-2 | . | TRBV27 | CASSWGGSTGELFF | TGTGCCAGCAGTTGGGGAGGGAGCACCGGGGAGCTGTTTTTT
TRBD2 | TRBJ2-1 | . | TRBV2 | CASTGLAGALYNEQFF | TGTGCCAGCACGGGACTAGCGGGGGCCTTGTACAATGAGCAGTTCTTC
TRBD2 | TRBJ2-5 | . | TRBV7-9 | CASSLGRALIAGDWETQYF | TGTGCCAGCAGCTTAGGAAGGGCGTTGATAGCGGGAGATTGGGAGACCCAGTACTTC
. | TRBJ2-1 | . | TRBV19 | CASSIGGGDYNEQFF | TGTGCCAGTAGTATAGGTGGCGGGGACTACAATGAGCAGTTCTTC
. | TRBJ2-6 | . | TRBV30 | CAWRAGGPSGANVLTF | TGTGCCTGGAGGGCAGGGGGGCCCTCTGGGGCCAACGTCCTGACTTTC
TRBD1 | TRBJ1-4 | . | TRBV11-2 | CASSKGQGYEKLFF | TGTGCCAGCAGCAAAGGACAGGGGTATGAAAAACTGTTTTTT
TRBD1 | TRBJ1-1 | . | TRBV29-1 | CSVGLTGGYTEAFF | TGCAGCGTTGGGTTGACAGGGGGCTACACTGAAGCTTTCTTT